The clone carrying this T cell receptor beta chain was seen only a few times. The length of the CDR3 is 15 residues. Germline V gives CDR1 SGDLS, CDR2 YYNGEE. Trimming left V 1 base short and J 4 bases short, with 11 bases between. The sample comes from a study of molecular identifiers for immune sequencing clone quantification. TCRdb recomputed calls from the PCR reads with MiXCR, one row per CDR3 protein. The sample consists of hundreds of thousands of distinct CDR3 sequences, 25% of them appearing once. The sequencing sample was made of naive CD8+ T cells from blood, with Jurkat cell RNA spiked in. The subset denotes: FACS-sorted CD8+CD4-CCR7+CD45RA+ naive T cells. V is TRBV9 and J is TRBJ2-2, with a possible D match to TRBD1 (5 bases). The origin of this receptor is a human donor in good health. Some libraries in this study had Jurkat cell RNA spiked in. The CDR3 sequence: CASSVQGRGTGELFF. CDR3 coding DNA: TGTGCCAGCAGCGTACAGGGTCGAGGCACCGGGGAGCTGTTTTTT. The complete variable domain, with remaining parts taken from reference TRBV9 and TRBJ2-2, reads DSGVTQTPKHLITATGQRVTLRCSPRSGDLSVYWYQQSLDQGLQFLIQYYNGEERAKGNILERFSAQQFPDLHSELNLSSLELGDSALYFCASSVQGRGTGELFFGEGSRLTVL.